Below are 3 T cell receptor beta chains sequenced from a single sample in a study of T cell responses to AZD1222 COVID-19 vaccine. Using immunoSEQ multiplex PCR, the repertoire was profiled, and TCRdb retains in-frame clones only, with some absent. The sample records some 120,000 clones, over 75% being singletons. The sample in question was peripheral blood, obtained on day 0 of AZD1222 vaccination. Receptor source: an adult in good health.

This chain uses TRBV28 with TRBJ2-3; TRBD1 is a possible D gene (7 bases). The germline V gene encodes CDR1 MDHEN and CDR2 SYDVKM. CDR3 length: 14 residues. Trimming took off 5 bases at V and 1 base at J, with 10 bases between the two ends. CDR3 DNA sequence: TGTGCCAGCAGTCAGGGGGGAGGCACAGATACGCAGTATTTT. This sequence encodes CASSQGGGTDTQYF.

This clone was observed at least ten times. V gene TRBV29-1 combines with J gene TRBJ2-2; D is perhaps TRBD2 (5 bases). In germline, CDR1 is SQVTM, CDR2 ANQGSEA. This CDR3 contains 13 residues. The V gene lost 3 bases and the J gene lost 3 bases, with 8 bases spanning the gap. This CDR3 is CSVDILDTGELFF. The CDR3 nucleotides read TGCAGCGTTGATATACTAGACACCGGGGAGCTGTTTTTT.

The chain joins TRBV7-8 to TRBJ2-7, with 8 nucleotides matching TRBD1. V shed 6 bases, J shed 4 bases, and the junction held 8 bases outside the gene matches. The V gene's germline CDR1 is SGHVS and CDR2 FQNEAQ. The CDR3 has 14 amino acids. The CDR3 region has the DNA TGTGCCAGCAGAGGTCGGGACAGGAGTTACGAGCAGTACTTC. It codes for CASRGRDRSYEQYF.